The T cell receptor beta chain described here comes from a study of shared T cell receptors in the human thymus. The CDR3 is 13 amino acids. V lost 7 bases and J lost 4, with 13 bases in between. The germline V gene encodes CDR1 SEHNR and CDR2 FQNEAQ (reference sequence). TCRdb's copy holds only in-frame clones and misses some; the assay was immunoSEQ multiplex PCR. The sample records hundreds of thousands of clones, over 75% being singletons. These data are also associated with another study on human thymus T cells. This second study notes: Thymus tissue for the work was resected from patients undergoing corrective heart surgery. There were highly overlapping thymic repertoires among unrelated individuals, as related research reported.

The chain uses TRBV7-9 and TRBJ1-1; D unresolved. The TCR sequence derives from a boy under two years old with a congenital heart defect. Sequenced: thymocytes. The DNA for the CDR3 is TGTGCCAGCACGGCCCTAGAGGGCACTGAAGCTTTCTTT. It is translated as CASTALEGTEAFF.